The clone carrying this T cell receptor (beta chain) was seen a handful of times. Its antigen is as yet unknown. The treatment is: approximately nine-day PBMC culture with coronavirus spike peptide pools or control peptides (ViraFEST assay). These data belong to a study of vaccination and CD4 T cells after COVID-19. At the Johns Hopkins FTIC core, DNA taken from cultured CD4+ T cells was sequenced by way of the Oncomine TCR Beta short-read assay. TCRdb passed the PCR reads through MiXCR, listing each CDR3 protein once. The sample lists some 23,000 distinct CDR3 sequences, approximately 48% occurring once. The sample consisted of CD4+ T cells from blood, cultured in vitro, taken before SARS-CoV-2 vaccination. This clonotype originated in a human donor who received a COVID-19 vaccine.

This CDR3 reads CASSQMGGGQPQHF. DNA of the CDR3: TGTGCCAGCAGCCAGATGGGGGGAGGACAGCCCCAGCATTTT. The rearrangement links TRBV6-1 to TRBJ1-5, with D perhaps matching TRBD1 (5 bases). The length of the CDR3 is 14 residues. Germline V gene data show CDR1 as MNHNS and CDR2 as SASEGT. The V end was cut by 6 bases, the J end by 7 bases, with 16 bases between.